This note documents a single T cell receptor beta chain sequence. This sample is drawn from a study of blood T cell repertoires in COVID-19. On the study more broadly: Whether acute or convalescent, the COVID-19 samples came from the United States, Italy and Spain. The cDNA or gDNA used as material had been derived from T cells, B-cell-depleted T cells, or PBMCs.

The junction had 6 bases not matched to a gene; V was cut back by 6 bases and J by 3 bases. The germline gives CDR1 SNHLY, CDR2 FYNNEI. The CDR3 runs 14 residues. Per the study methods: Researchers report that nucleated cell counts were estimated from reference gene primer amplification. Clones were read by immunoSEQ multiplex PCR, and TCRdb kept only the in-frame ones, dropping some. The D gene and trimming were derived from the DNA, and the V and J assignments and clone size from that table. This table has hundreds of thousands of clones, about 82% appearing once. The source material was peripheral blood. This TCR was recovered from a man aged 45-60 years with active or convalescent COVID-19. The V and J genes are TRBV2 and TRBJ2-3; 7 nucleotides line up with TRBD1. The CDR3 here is CASSDRVRTDTQYF. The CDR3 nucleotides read TGTGCCAGCAGCGACAGGGTTAGGACAGATACGCAGTATTTT.